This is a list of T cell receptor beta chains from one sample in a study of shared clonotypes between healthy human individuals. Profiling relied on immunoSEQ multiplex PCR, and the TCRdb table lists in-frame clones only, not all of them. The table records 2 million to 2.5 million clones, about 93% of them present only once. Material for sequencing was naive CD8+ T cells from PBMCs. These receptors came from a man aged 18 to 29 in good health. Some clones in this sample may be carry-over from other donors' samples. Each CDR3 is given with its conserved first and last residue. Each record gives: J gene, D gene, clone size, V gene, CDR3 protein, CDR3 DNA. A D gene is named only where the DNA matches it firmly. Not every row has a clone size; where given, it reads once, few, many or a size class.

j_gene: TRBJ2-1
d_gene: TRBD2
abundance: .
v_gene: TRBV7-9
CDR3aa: CASSSAASGAYNEQFF
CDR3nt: TGTGCCAGCAGCTCAGCCGCTAGCGGGGCCTACAATGAGCAGTTCTTC

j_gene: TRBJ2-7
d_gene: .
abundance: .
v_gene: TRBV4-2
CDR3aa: CASSQAPYTPGKEQYF
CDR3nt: TGTGCCAGCAGCCAAGCTCCCTATACCCCAGGGAAGGAGCAGTACTTC

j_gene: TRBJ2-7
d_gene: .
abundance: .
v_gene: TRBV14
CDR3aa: CASSQGTYPYEQYF
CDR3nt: TGTGCCAGCAGCCAAGGGACGTATCCCTACGAGCAGTACTTC

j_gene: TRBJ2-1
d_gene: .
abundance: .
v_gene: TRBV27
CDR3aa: CASSLGTVSISYNEQFF
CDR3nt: TGTGCCAGCAGTTTAGGGACGGTGTCCATTTCCTACAATGAGCAGTTCTTC

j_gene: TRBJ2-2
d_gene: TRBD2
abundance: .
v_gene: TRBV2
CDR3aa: CASSGGTSGRDTGELFF
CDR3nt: TGTGCCAGCAGTGGGGGGACTAGCGGGAGGGACACCGGGGAGCTGTTTTTT

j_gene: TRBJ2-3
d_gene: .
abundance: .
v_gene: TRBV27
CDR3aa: CASSCSDFSDGTDTQYF
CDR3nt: TGTGCCAGCAGTTGCTCGGACTTTAGCGATGGCACAGATACGCAGTATTTT

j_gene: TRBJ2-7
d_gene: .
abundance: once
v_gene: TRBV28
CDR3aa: CASSLVGWGEQYF
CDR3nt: TGTGCCAGCAGTTTAGTCGGGTGGGGCGAGCAGTACTTC

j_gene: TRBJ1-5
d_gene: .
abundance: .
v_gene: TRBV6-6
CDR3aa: CASSYSQPQHF
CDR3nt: TGTGCCAGCAGTTACTCCCAGCCCCAGCATTTT

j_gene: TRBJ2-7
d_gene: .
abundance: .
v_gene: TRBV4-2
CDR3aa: CASSQEGSGPTYEQYF
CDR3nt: TGTGCCAGCAGCCAAGAGGGGTCCGGGCCGACCTACGAGCAGTACTTC

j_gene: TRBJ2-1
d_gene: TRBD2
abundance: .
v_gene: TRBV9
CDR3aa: CASSVGTSGTYNEQFF
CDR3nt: TGTGCCAGCAGCGTAGGGACTAGCGGTACCTACAATGAGCAGTTCTTC

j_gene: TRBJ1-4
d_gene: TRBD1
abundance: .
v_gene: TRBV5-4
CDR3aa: CASSPDRGLRGEKLFF
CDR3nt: TGTGCCAGCAGCCCGGACAGGGGGCTTAGGGGTGAAAAACTGTTTTTT

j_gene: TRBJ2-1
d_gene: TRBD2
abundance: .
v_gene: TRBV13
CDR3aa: CASSSRREGQFF
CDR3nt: TGTGCCAGCAGCTCCCGTCGGGAGGGTCAGTTCTTC

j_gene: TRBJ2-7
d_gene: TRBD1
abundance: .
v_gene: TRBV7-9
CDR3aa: CASRTGTGTAEQYF
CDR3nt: TGTGCCAGCAGAACCGGGACAGGAACCGCCGAGCAGTACTTC

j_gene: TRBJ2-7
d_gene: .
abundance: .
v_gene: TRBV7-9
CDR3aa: CASSSTGYEQYF
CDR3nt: TGTGCCAGCAGCTCGACAGGTTACGAGCAGTACTTC

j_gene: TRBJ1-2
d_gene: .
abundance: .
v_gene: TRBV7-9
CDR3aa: CASSLAGQARTF
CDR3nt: TGTGCCAGCAGCTTAGCGGGGCAGGCGCGGACCTTC

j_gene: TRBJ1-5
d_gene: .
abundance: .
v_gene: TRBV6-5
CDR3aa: CASSYLNQPQHF
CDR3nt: TGTGCCAGCAGTTACCTCAATCAGCCCCAGCATTTT

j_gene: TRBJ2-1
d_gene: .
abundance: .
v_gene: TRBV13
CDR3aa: CASGKADKGWAFF
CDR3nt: TGTGCCAGCGGAAAAGCGGACAAAGGGTGGGCGTTCTTC

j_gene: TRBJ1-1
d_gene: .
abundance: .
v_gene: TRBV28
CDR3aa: CASSLAGNTEAFF
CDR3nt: TGTGCCAGCAGCCTTGCGGGTAACACTGAAGCTTTCTTT

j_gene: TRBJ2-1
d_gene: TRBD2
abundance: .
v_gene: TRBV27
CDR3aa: CASSPVAGEHYNEQFF
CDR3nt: TGTGCCAGCAGTCCAGTAGCGGGAGAGCACTACAATGAGCAGTTCTTC

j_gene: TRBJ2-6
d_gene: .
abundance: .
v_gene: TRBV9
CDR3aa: CASSVDDRSGANVLTF
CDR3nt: TGTGCCAGCAGCGTAGATGACCGCTCTGGGGCCAACGTCCTGACTTTC

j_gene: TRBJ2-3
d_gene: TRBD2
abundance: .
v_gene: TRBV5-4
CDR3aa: CASSARTGRDLTQYF
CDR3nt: TGTGCCAGCAGCGCGCGGACGGGGAGGGACTTAACGCAGTATTTT

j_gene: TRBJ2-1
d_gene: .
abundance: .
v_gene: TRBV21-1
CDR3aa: CASSKRGCPYNEQFF
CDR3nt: TGTGCCAGCAGCAAACGAGGTTGTCCCTACAATGAGCAGTTCTTC

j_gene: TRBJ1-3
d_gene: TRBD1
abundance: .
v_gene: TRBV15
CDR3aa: CATSRVGAGQGSGNTIYF
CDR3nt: TGTGCCACCAGCAGAGTCGGGGCGGGACAGGGCTCTGGAAACACCATATATTTT

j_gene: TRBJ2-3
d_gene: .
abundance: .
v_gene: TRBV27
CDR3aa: CASSLLVGYDTQYF
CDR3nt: TGTGCCAGCAGTTTACTAGTCGGGTACGATACGCAGTATTTT

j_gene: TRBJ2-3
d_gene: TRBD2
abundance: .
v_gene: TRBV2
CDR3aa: CAIFGGRGTDTQYF
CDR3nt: TGTGCCATTTTCGGCGGGAGGGGCACAGATACGCAGTATTTT

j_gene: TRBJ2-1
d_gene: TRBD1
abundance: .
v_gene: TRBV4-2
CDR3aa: CASDSGTGGNEQFF
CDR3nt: TGTGCCAGCGACTCCGGGACAGGGGGTAATGAGCAGTTCTTC

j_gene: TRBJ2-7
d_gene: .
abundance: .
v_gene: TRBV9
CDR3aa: CASSPGSSSYEQYF
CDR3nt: TGTGCCAGCAGCCCGGGGTCGAGCTCCTACGAGCAGTACTTC

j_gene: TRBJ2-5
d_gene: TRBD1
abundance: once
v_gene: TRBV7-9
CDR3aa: CASSSQGQGLEETQYF
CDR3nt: TGTGCCAGCAGCTCCCAGGGACAGGGGCTCGAAGAGACCCAGTACTTC

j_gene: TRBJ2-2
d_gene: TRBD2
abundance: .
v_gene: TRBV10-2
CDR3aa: CASKKKGTSGFLTGELFF
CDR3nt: TGCGCCAGCAAGAAAAAGGGAACTAGCGGATTTCTCACCGGGGAGCTGTTTTTT

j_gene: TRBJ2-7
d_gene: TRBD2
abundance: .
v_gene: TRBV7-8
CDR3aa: CASSAGLAGAQAYEQYF
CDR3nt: TGTGCCAGCAGCGCGGGACTAGCGGGAGCTCAAGCCTACGAGCAGTACTTC

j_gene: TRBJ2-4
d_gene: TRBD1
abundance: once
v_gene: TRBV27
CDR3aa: CASQDRVGDIQYF
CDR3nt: TGTGCCAGCCAAGACAGGGTTGGGGACATTCAGTACTTC

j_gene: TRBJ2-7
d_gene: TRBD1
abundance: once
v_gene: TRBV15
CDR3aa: CATSRDEQGEREQYF
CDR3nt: TGTGCCACCAGCAGAGATGAACAGGGGGAACGCGAGCAGTACTTC

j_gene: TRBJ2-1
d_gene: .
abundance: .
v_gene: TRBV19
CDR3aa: CASTPQMGGSYNEQFF
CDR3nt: TGTGCCAGTACCCCTCAGATGGGCGGCTCCTACAATGAGCAGTTCTTC

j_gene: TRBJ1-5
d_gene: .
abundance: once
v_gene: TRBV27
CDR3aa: CASSFVSNQPQHF
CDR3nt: TGTGCCAGCAGTTTCGTCAGCAATCAGCCCCAGCATTTT

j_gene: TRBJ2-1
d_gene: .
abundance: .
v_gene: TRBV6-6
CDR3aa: CASSYVQPYSGEQFF
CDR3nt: TGTGCCAGCAGTTACGTACAGCCCTACAGTGGAGAGCAGTTCTTC

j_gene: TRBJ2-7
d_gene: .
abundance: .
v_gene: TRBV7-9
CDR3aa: CASSFTGDWSYEQYF
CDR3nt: TGTGCCAGCAGCTTCACGGGAGATTGGTCCTACGAGCAGTACTTC

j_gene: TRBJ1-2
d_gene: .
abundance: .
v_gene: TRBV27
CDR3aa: CASRGDGLYGYTF
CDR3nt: TGTGCCAGCAGGGGGGACGGTCTATATGGCTACACCTTC

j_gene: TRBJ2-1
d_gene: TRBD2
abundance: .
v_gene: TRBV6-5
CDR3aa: CASSYSLGGGGREQFF
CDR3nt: TGTGCCAGCAGTTACTCCCTCGGGGGGGGTGGACGAGAGCAGTTCTTC

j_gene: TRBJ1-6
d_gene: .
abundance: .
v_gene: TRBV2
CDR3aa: CASSDTDNSPLHF
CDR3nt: TGTGCCAGCAGTGACACAGATAATTCACCCCTCCACTTT

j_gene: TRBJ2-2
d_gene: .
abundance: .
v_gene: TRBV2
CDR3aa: CASSEARRVATGELFF
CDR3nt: TGTGCCAGCAGTGAAGCGCGCAGGGTAGCCACCGGGGAGCTGTTTTTT

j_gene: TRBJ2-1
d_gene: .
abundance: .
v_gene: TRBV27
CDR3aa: CASSLSPLLGSDEQFF
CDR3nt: TGTGCCAGCAGTTTATCGCCCCTCCTGGGGTCTGATGAGCAGTTCTTC

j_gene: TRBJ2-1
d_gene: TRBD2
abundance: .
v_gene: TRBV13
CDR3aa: CASSPGTSNNEQFF
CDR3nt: TGTGCCAGCAGCCCCGGGACTAGCAACAATGAGCAGTTCTTC

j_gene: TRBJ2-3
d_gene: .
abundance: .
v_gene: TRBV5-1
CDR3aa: CASSFTGVVDTQYF
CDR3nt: TGCGCCAGCAGCTTTACCGGGGTAGTGGATACGCAGTATTTT

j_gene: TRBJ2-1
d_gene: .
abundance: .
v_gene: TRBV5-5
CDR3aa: CASILGHRSLYNEQFF
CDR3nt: TGTGCCAGCATTCTGGGACACAGGTCCTTGTACAATGAGCAGTTCTTC

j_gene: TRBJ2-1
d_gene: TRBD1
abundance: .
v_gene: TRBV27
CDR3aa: CASSLPRQGAYNEQFF
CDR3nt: TGTGCCAGCAGTTTACCGCGACAGGGGGCTTACAATGAGCAGTTCTTC

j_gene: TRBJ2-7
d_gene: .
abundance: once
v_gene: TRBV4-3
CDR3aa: CASSQGVQAASYEQYF
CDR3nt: TGCGCCAGCAGCCAAGGAGTGCAAGCGGCGTCCTACGAGCAGTACTTC

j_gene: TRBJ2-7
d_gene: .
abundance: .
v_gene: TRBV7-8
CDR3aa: CASSPGAGYEQYF
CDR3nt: TGTGCCAGCAGCCCGGGGGCGGGGTACGAGCAGTACTTC

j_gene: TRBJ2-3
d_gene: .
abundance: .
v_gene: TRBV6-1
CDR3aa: CASSEAHGQSTDTQYF
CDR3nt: TGTGCCAGCAGTGAAGCGCATGGACAGAGCACAGATACGCAGTATTTT

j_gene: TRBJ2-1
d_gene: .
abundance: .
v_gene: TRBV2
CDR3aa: CASRAPGPDNEQFF
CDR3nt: TGTGCCAGCAGGGCCCCCGGGCCAGACAATGAGCAGTTCTTC

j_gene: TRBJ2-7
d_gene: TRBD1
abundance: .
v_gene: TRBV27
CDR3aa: CASSGVGTGWNEQYF
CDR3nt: TGTGCCAGCAGCGGCGTCGGGACAGGGTGGAACGAGCAGTACTTC

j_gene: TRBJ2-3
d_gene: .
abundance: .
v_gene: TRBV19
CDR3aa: CASSIDGSSRDTQYF
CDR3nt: TGTGCCAGTAGTATAGACGGGTCTTCTAGGGATACGCAGTATTTT

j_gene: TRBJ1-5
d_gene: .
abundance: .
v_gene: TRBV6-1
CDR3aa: CASSEVARGARQPQHF
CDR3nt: TGTGCCAGCAGTGAAGTGGCTCGGGGGGCACGTCAGCCCCAGCATTTT

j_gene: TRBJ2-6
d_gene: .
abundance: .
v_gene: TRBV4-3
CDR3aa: CASSQDWGAGANVLTF
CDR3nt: TGCGCCAGCAGCCAAGATTGGGGGGCTGGGGCCAACGTCCTGACTTTC